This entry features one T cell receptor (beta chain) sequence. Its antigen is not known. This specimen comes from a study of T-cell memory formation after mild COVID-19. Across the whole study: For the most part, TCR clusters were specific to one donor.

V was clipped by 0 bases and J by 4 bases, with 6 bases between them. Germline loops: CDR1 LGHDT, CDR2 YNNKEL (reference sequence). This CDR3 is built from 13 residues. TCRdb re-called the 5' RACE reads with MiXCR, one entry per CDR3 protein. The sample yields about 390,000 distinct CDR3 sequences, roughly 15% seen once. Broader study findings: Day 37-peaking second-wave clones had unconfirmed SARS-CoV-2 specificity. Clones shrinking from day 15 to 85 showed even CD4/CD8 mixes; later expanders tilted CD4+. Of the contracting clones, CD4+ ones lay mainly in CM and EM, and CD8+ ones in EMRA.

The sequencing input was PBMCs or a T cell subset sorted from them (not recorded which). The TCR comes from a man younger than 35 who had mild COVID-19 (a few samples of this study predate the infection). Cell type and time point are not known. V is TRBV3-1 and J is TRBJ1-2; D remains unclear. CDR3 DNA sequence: TGTGCCAGCAGCCAAGATATCTTCTATGGCTACACCTTC. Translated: CASSQDIFYGYTF.